The 5 T cell receptor beta chains presented below share a single source sample, sequenced in a study of blood T cell repertoires in COVID-19. Sequencing used immunoSEQ multiplex PCR; TCRdb keeps in-frame clones, though not all of them. In the table there are about 210,000 clones, roughly 86% of which are singletons. Sequencing input: peripheral blood. All receptors derive from a woman in her 50s with active or convalescent COVID-19.

A few counts support this clone. CDR3 DNA: TGTGCCAGCAGCCGGCTGGGACTAGCGGGAGCCGCTGAGCAGTTCTTC. This encodes CASSRLGLAGAAEQFF. This rearrangement joins TRBV14 to TRBJ2-1; TRBD2 matches at 14 bases. V was clipped by 4 bases and J by 9 bases; unmatched bases: 8. This CDR3 has 16 amino acids. The germline V gene encodes CDR1 SGHDN and CDR2 FVKESK.

The rearrangement uses TRBV5-1 and TRBJ2-2; perhaps TRBD2 as D (5 bases). V lost 7 bases, J lost 2 bases, and 12 bases lay in between. The germline V gene encodes CDR1 SGHRS and CDR2 YFSETQ. The CDR3 length is 14 residues. The CDR3 coding sequence is TGCGCCAGCCAGGACTCGGGTAACACCGGGGAGCTGTTTTTT. This sequence encodes CASQDSGNTGELFF.

The chain uses TRBV28 and TRBJ1-4; D might be TRBD1 (5 bases). Trimming removed 3 bases at V and 3 bases at J, with 11 bases between. Germline V gene data show CDR1 as MDHEN and CDR2 as SYDVKM. The length of the CDR3 is 15 residues. In DNA form, the CDR3 reads TGTGCCAGCAGTTTCCCGGGGGGGGCTAATGAAAAACTGTTTTTT. Amino acid sequence: CASSFPGGANEKLFF.

V gene TRBV6-5 combines with J gene TRBJ2-7; D gene ambiguous. This CDR3 spans 14 amino acids. Germline V gene data show CDR1 as MNHEY and CDR2 as SVGAGI. Between the trimmed V and J ends, which lost 0 bases and 1 base, there was a span of 7 bases. CDR3 protein: CASSYSLQSYEQYF. DNA for the CDR3: TGTGCCAGCAGTTACTCGTTACAGTCCTACGAGCAGTACTTC.

A note on this clone: The same CDR3 also results from other DNA sequences found in this sample. The chain carries TRBV7-9 and TRBJ1-2; 10 bases are a match to TRBD1. Germline lookup yields CDR1 SEHNR and CDR2 FQNEAQ (reference sequence). This CDR3 is built from 13 residues. The ends lost 5 bases at V and 5 bases at J; junction bases unmatched: 2. The CDR3 nucleotides read TGTGCCAGCAGCCCGGGACAGGGGTATGGCTACACCTTC. Amino acid sequence: CASSPGQGYGYTF. Full variable domain (outside the CDR3, taken from reference TRBV7-9 and TRBJ1-2): DTGVSQNPRHKITKRGQNVTFRCDPISEHNRLYWYRQTLGQGPEFLTYFQNEAQLEKSRLLSDRFSAERPKGSFSTLEIQRTEQGDSAMYLCASSPGQGYGYTFGSGTRLTVV.